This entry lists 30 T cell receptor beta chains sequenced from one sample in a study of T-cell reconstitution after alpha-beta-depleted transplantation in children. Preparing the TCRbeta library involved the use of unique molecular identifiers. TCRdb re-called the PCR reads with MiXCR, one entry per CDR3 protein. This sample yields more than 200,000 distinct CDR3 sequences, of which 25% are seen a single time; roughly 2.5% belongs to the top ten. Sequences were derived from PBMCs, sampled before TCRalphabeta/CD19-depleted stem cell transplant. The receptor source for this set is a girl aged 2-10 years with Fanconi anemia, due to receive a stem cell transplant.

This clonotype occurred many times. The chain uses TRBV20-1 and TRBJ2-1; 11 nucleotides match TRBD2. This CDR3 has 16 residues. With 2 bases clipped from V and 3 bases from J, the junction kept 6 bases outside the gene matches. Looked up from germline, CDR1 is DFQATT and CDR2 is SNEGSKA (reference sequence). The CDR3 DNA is TGCAGTGCTAGACTTAGCGGGAGGGCTTTCTACAATGAGCAGTTCTTC. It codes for CSARLSGRAFYNEQFF.

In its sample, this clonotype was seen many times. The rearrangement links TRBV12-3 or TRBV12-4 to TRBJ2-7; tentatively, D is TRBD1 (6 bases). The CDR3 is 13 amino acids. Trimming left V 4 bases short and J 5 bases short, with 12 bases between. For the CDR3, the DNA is TGTGCCAGCAGTTCCCAGACAGGTAACGAGCAGTACTTC. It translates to CASSSQTGNEQYF.

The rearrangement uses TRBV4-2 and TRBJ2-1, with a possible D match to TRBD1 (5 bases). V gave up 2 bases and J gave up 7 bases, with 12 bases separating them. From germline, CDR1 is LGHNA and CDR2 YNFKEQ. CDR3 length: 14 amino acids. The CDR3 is CASSQRQGLNEQFF. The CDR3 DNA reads TGTGCCAGCAGCCAACGTCAGGGATTGAATGAGCAGTTCTTC.

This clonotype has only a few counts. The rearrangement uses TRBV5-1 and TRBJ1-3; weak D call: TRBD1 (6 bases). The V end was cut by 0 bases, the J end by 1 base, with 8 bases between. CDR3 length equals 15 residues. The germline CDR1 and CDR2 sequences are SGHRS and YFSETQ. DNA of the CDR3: TGCGCCAGCAGCTTGGACAGGGAGTCTGGAAACACCATATATTTT. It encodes CASSLDRESGNTIYF.

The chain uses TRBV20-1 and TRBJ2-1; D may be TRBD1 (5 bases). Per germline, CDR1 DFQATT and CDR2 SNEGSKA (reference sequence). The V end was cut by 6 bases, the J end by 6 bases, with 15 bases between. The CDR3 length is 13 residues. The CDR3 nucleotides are TGCAGTGCCCCCGGTTTAGGGGTCAATGAGCAGTTCTTC. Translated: CSAPGLGVNEQFF.

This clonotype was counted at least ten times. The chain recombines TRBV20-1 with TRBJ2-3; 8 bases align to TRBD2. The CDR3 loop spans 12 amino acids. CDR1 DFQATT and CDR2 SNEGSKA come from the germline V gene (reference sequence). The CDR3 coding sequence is TGCAGGATTAGCGGGATCCAAGATACGCAGTATTTT. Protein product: CRISGIQDTQYF.

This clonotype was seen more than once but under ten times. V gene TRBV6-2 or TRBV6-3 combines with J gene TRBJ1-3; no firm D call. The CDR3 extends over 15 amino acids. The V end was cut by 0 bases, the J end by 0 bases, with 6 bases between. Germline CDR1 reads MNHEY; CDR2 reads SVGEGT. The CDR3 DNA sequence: TGTGCCAGCAGTTACTCGACACGCTCTGGAAACACCATATATTTT. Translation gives CASSYSTRSGNTIYF.

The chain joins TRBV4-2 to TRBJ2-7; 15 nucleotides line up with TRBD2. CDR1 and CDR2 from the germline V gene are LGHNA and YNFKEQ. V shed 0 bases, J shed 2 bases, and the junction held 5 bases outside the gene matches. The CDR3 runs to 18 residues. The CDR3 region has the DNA TGTGCCAGCAGCCAAGAAGGACGGACTAGCGGGAGGGCCTACGAGCAGTACTTC. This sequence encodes CASSQEGRTSGRAYEQYF.

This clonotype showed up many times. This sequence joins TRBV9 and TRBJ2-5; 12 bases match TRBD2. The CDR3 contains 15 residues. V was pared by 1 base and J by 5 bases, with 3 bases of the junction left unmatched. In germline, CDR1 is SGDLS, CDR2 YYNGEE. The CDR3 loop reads CASSVTSGGFETQYF. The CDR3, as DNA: TGTGCCAGCAGCGTAACTAGCGGGGGGTTCGAGACCCAGTACTTC.

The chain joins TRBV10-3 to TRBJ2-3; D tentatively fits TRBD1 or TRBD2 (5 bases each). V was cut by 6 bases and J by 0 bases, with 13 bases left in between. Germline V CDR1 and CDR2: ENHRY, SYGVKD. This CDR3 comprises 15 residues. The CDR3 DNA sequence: TGTGCCATCAGCGGGACCCACCCTAGCACAGATACGCAGTATTTT. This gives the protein CAISGTHPSTDTQYF.

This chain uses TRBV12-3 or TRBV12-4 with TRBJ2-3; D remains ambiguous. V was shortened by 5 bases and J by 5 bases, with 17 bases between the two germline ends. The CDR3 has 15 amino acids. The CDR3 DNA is TGTGCCAGCAGTATTCTCGCAGCCCCTGTAGATACGCAGTATTTT. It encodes CASSILAAPVDTQYF.

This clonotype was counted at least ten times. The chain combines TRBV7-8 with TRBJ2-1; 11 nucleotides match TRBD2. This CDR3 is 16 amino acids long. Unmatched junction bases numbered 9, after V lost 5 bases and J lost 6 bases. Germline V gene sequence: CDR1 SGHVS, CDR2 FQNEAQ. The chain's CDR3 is CASSISGLAGSNEQFF. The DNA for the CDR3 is TGTGCCAGCAGCATCAGTGGACTAGCGGGCAGCAATGAGCAGTTCTTC. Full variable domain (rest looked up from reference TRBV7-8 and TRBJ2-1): GAGVSQSPRYKVAKRGQDVALRCDPISGHVSLFWYQQALGQGPEFLTYFQNEAQLDKSGLPSDRFFAERPEGSVSTLKIQRTQQEDSAVYLCASSISGLAGSNEQFFGPGTRLTVL.

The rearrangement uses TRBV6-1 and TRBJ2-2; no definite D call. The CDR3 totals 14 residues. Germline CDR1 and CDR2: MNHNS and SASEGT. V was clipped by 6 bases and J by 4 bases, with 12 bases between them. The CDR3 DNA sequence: TGTGCCAGCAGCCTGACTGGTATCACCGGGGAGCTGTTTTTT. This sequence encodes CASSLTGITGELFF.

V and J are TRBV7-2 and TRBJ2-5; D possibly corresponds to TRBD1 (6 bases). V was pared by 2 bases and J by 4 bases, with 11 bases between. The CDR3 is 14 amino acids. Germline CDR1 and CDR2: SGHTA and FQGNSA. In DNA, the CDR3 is TGTGCCAGCAGCTTATTGGGGGCGGTAGAGACCCAGTACTTC. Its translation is CASSLLGAVETQYF. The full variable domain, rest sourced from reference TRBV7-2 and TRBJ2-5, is GAGVSQSPSNKVTEKGKDVELRCDPISGHTALYWYRQSLGQGLEFLIYFQGNSAPDKSGLPSDRFSAERTGGSVSTLTIQRTQQEDSAVYLCASSLLGAVETQYFGPGTRLLVL.

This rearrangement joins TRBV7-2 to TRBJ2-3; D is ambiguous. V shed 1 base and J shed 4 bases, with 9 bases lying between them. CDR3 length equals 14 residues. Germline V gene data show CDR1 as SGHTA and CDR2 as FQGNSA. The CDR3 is CASSLGLSSDTQYF. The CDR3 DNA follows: TGTGCCAGCAGCTTAGGTTTATCCTCAGATACGCAGTATTTT.

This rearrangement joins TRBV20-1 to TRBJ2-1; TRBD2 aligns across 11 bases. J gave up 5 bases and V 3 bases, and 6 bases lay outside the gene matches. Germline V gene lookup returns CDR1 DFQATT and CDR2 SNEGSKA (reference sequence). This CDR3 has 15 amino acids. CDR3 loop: CSARALAGGNNEQFF. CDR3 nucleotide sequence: TGCAGTGCTAGGGCTCTAGCGGGAGGCAACAATGAGCAGTTCTTC.

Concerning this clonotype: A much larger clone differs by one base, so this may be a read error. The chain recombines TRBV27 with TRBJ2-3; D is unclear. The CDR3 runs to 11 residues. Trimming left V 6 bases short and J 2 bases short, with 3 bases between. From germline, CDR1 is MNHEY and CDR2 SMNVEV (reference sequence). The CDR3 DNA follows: TGTGCCAGCAGCCACACAGATACGCAGTATTTT. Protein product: CASSHTDTQYF.

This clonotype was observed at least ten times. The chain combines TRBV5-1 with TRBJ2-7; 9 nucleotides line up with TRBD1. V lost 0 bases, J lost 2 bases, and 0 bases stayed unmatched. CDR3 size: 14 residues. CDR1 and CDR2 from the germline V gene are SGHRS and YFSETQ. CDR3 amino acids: CASSLGQGAYEQYF. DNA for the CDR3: TGCGCCAGCAGCTTGGGACAGGGGGCCTACGAGCAGTACTTC.

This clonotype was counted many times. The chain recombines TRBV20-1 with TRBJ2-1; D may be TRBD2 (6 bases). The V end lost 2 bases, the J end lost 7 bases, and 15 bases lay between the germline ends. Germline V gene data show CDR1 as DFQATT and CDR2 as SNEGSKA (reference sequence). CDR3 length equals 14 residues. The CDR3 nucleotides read TGCAGTGCTAGATGGGAGGCCGGTAGGAATGAGCAGTTCTTC. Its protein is CSARWEAGRNEQFF.

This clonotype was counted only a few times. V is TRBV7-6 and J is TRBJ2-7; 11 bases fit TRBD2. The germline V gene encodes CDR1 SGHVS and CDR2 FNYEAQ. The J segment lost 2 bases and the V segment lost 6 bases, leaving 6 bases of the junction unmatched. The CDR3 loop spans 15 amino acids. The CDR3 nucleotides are TGTGCCAGCAGTCTTTCTAGCGGGGGGACCTACGAGCAGTACTTC. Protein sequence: CASSLSSGGTYEQYF. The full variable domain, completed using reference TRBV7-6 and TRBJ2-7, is GAGVSQSPRYKVTKRGQDVALRCDPISGHVSLYWYRQALGQGPEFLTYFNYEAQQDKSGLPNDRFSAERPEGSISTLTIQRTEQRDSAMYRCASSLSSGGTYEQYFGPGTRLTVT.

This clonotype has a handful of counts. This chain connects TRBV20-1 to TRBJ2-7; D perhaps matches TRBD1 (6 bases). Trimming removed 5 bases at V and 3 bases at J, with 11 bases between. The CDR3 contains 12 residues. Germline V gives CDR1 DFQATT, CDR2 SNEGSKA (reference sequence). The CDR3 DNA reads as TGCAGTGCTGGAAAGACAGGCTACGAGCAGTACTTC. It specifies CSAGKTGYEQYF.

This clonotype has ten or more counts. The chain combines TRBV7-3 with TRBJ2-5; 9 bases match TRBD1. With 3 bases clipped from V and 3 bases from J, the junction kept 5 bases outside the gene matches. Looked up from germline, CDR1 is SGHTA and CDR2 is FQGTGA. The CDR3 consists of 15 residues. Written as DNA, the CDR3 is TGTGCCAGCAGCTTTGGGACAGGGATTGAAGAGACCCAGTACTTC. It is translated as CASSFGTGIEETQYF.

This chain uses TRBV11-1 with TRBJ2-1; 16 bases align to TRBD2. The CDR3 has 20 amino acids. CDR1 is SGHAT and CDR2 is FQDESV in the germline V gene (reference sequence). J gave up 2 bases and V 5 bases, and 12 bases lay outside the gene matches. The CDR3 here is CASSLPPGLAGGPPYNEQFF. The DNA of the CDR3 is TGTGCCAGCAGCCTGCCCCCGGGACTAGCGGGAGGGCCCCCCTACAATGAGCAGTTCTTC. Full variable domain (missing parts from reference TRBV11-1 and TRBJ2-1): EAEVAQSPRYKITEKSQAVAFWCDPISGHATLYWYRQILGQGPELLVQFQDESVVDDSQLPKDRFSAERLKGVDSTLKIQPAELGDSAMYLCASSLPPGLAGGPPYNEQFFGPGTRLTVL.

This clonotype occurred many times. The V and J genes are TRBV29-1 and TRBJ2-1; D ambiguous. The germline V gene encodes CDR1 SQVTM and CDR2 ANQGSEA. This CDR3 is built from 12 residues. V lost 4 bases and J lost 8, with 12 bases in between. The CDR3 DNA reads TGCAGCGTTGCCAGGTCAAGGGATGAGCAGTTCTTC. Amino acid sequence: CSVARSRDEQFF.

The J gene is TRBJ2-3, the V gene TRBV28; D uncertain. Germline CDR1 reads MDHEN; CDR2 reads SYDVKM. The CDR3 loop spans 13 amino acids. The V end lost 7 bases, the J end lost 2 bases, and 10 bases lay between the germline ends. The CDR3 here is CASTSVDTDTQYF. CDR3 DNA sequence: TGTGCCAGCACGAGCGTTGACACAGATACGCAGTATTTT.

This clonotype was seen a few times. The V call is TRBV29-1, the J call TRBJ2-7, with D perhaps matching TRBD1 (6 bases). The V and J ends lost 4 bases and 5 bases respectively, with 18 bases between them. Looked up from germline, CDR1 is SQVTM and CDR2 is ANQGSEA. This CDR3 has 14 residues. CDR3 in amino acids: CSVALQGWADEQYF. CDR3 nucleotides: TGCAGCGTTGCCCTACAGGGCTGGGCAGACGAGCAGTACTTC.

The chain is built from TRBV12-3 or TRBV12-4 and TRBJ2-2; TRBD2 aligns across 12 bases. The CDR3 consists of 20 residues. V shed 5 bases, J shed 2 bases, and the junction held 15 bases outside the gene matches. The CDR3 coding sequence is TGTGCCAGCAGTAGCTTCCCTGGGACTAGCGGGCCCATCAACACCGGGGAGCTGTTTTTT. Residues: CASSSFPGTSGPINTGELFF.

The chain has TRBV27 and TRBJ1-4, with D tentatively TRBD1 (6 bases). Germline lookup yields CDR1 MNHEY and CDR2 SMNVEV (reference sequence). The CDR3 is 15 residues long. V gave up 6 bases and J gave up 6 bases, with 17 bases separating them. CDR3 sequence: CASRQLRDKDEKLFF. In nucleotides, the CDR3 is TGTGCCAGCAGACAACTCCGGGACAAAGATGAAAAACTGTTTTTT.

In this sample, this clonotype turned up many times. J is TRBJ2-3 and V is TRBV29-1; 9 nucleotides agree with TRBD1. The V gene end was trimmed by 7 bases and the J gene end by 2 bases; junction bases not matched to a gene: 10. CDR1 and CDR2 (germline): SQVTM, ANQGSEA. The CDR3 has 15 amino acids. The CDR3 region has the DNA TGCAGCGCTATTTCGGACAGGGGCCCCACAGATACGCAGTATTTT. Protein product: CSAISDRGPTDTQYF.

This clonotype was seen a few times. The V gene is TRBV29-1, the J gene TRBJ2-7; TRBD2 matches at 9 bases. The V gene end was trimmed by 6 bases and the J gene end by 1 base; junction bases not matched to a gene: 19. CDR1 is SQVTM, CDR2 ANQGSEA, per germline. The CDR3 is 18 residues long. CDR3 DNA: TGCAGCGTCCAGGTCCGTCGGGGAGGACTAGCGAGTTCCTACGAGCAGTACTTC. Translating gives CSVQVRRGGLASSYEQYF.